Each of the 24 T cell receptor beta chains below was sequenced from the same sample in a study of post-analysis software for immune sequencing data. Whole-study results and caveats: Roughly 5 TRBV segments (TRBV5-6, TRBV5-1 and TRBV20-1 among them) occurred more frequently in patients than in controls.

Built from TCR beta cDNA, the libraries had unique molecular identifiers in them. TCRdb used MiXCR to reprocess the PCR reads, holding one entry per CDR3 protein. The sample lists about 770,000 distinct CDR3 sequences, around 42% occurring once. These receptors have no identified antigens. The sequenced material came from blood. These receptors were taken from a girl aged 10 to 17 with multiple sclerosis.

The chain employs TRBV12-3 or TRBV12-4 and TRBJ1-2, with TRBD1 matching 7 bases. V lost 1 base, J lost 7 bases, and 6 bases stayed unmatched. The CDR3 length is 14 residues. This CDR3 reads CASSLGDRVGGYTF. The CDR3 bases are TGTGCCAGCAGTTTAGGTGACAGGGTGGGTGGCTACACCTTC.

The chain recombines TRBV5-1 with TRBJ2-1; 13 positions agree with TRBD2. V was clipped by 4 bases and J by 0 bases; unmatched bases: 16. This CDR3 is 21 amino acids long. Germline-derived CDR1 and CDR2 are SGHRS and YFSETQ. The CDR3 DNA sequence: TGCGCCAGCAGCATGGGCCTGACTAGCGGGAGGTCCCAGAGCTCCTACAATGAGCAGTTCTTC. Its protein product is CASSMGLTSGRSQSSYNEQFF.

About this clonotype: A much more abundant neighbour one base away suggests this may be a read error. The chain combines TRBV11-1 with TRBJ2-4; the D gene is possibly TRBD2 (6 bases). Germline loops: CDR1 SGHAT, CDR2 FQDESV (reference sequence). CDR3 length: 15 amino acids. The V and J ends lost 0 bases and 13 bases respectively, with 19 bases between them. Here the CDR3 DNA reads TGTGCCAGCAGCTTAGCCTCCGGGAGAACCTACGGGCAGTACTTC. The encoded protein is CASSLASGRTYGQYF.

This chain joins TRBV7-9 and TRBJ1-1, with D uncertain. Germline CDR1 reads SEHNR; CDR2 reads FQNEAQ (reference sequence). The CDR3 loop spans 13 amino acids. V was clipped by 9 bases and J by 0 bases, with 11 bases between them. The CDR3 is CASRPPMNTEAFF. CDR3 in DNA: TGTGCCAGTAGGCCGCCTATGAACACTGAAGCTTTCTTT.

V gene TRBV12-5 combines with J gene TRBJ1-4; D gene uncertain. The CDR3 has 11 amino acids. Germline-derived CDR1 and CDR2 are LGHNT and FRNRAP. Trimming pared 5 bases from V and 8 bases from J, leaving 6 bases between. The DNA for the CDR3 is TGTGCTAGTGGTGACCGGGAAAAACTGTTTTTT. Its protein product is CASGDREKLFF.

J is TRBJ2-1 and V is TRBV4-1, with D uncertain. V lost 3 bases, J lost 10 bases, and 13 bases lay in between. This CDR3 region has 13 residues. Germline lookup yields CDR1 MGHRA and CDR2 YSYEKL. The CDR3 protein is CASSHASQREQFF. The CDR3 nucleotides are TGCGCCAGCAGCCATGCCTCCCAAAGGGAGCAGTTCTTC.

This clonotype was seen a single time. The chain's CDR3 is CSARVGGRARDTQYF. The DNA for the CDR3 is TGCAGTGCTAGAGTTGGCGGGAGGGCCAGAGATACGCAGTATTTT. The J gene is TRBJ2-3, the V gene TRBV20-1; TRBD2 matches at 9 bases. This CDR3 spans 15 amino acids. The trim removed 1 base at V and 5 bases at J, leaving 7 bases unmatched. Germline CDR1 DFQATT, CDR2 SNEGSKA (reference sequence).

A word on this clonotype: A much larger clone is a single base away; this may be a read error. The chain recombines TRBV25-1 with TRBJ2-5; 8 bases map to TRBD1. The assigned J gene may be wrong: the sequence end matches TRBJ2-7 better. The CDR3 loop spans 15 amino acids. In germline, CDR1 is MGHDK, CDR2 SYGVNS. The CDR3 region has the DNA TGTGCCAGCAGTGACGGACAGGGATTCTCCTACGAGCAGTACTTC. Protein sequence: CASSDGQGFSYEQYF.

Concerning this clonotype: One junction end disagrees with the germline gene, perhaps due to a read error. This sequence joins TRBV7-9 and TRBJ2-5, with 8 nucleotides matching TRBD1. The germline V gene has CDR1 SEHNR and CDR2 FQNEAQ (reference sequence). This CDR3 is built from 15 residues. The CDR3 is CVSSPTDRGWETQYF. Written as DNA, the CDR3 is TGTGTCAGCAGCCCAACTGACAGGGGATGGGAGACCCAGTACTTC.

A few counts support this clonotype. This chain joins TRBV7-9 and TRBJ1-2, with no clear D. Trimming removed 1 base at V and 5 bases at J, with 14 bases between. CDR1 is SEHNR, CDR2 FQNEAQ, per germline (reference sequence). The CDR3 has 15 amino acids. The CDR3 is CASSLDVRDPYGYTF. In nucleotides, the CDR3 is TGTGCCAGCAGCTTAGACGTTCGTGATCCTTATGGCTACACCTTC.

This clonotype was counted many times. The CDR3 sequence: CSVDGGNYGYTF. CDR3 bases: TGCAGCGTTGACGGGGGTAACTATGGCTACACCTTC. The chain recombines TRBV29-1 with TRBJ1-2; perhaps TRBD1 as D (5 bases). Germline CDR1 reads SQVTM; CDR2 reads ANQGSEA. The CDR3 is made up of 12 amino acids. With 3 bases removed from V and 1 base from J, the gap between germline ends came to 6 bases.

This clonotype was seen a few times. The chain joins TRBV4-1 to TRBJ1-1; D gene ambiguous. Trimming shortened V by 4 bases and J by 8 bases, and 17 bases separated the two germline ends. Germline CDR1 is MGHRA and CDR2 is YSYEKL. The CDR3 length is 14 residues. In DNA, the CDR3 is TGCGCCAGCAGCCCAGGCCTGTTGGGAGTAGAAGCTTTCTTT. Amino acids: CASSPGLLGVEAFF.

This clonotype was picked up one time. In DNA, the CDR3 is TGTGCCAGCAGCTGGGGGACTAGCGGGACTCCTACAGATACGCAGTATTTT. This translates into CASSWGTSGTPTDTQYF. The chain joins TRBV7-9 to TRBJ2-3, with TRBD2 identical over 13 bases. V lost 4 bases, J lost 3 bases, and 7 bases stayed unmatched. This CDR3 is 17 amino acids long. Germline lookup yields CDR1 SEHNR and CDR2 FQNEAQ (reference sequence).

V is TRBV20-1 and J is TRBJ1-5, with 7 bases lining up with TRBD1. This CDR3 is 15 amino acids long. Trimming cost V 5 bases and J 1 base; bases outside gene matches: 8. Germline CDR1 DFQATT, CDR2 SNEGSKA (reference sequence). This CDR3 is CSAFSTDRSNQPQHF. CDR3 coding DNA: TGCAGTGCTTTTTCAACGGACAGGAGCAATCAGCCCCAGCATTTT.

In DNA form, the CDR3 reads TGTGCCAGCCAAGTGGGACTAGCGGGAGGCGAGCAGTTCTTC. It translates to CASQVGLAGGEQFF. J is TRBJ2-1 and V is TRBV9; 15 positions match TRBD2. Trimming removed 7 bases from V and 10 bases from J; junction bases left unmatched: 6. This CDR3 comprises 14 residues. Germline CDR1 is SGDLS and CDR2 is YYNGEE.

The rearrangement uses TRBV10-3 and TRBJ2-5; D may match TRBD1 or TRBD2 (6 bases each). CDR3 length equals 15 residues. The V and J ends lost 5 bases and 0 bases respectively, with 13 bases between them. Germline CDR1 is ENHRY and CDR2 is SYGVKD. CDR3 in amino acids: CAISLGRGDQETQYF. CDR3 bases: TGTGCCATCAGTCTCGGAAGGGGGGACCAAGAGACCCAGTACTTC.

The J gene is TRBJ2-1, the V gene TRBV27, with D hard to call. This CDR3 has 15 residues. CDR1 and CDR2 from the germline V gene are MNHEY and SMNVEV (reference sequence). V was trimmed by 3 bases and J by 2 bases, leaving 11 bases between them. The CDR3 loop reads CASSFVLGTYNEQFF. CDR3 sequence (DNA): TGTGCCAGCAGTTTTGTCCTAGGGACCTACAATGAGCAGTTCTTC.

The V gene is TRBV12-3 or TRBV12-4, the J gene TRBJ2-1; TRBD2 aligns across 8 bases. J gave up 4 bases and V 2 bases, and 10 bases lay outside the gene matches. The CDR3 spans 17 residues. CDR3 in amino acids: CASSLSSGGRIYNEQFF. The CDR3 DNA is TGTGCCAGCAGTTTAAGCAGCGGCGGGAGGATATACAATGAGCAGTTCTTC.

This clonotype was counted at least ten times. The gene calls are TRBV20-1 and TRBJ2-3, with a possible D match to TRBD2 (6 bases). The germline V and J ends were trimmed by 3 bases and 0 bases, with 19 bases remaining between them. Per the germline V gene, CDR1 is DFQATT and CDR2 is SNEGSKA (reference sequence). This CDR3 region has 17 residues. The CDR3 sequence: CSARDPRTGLSTDTQYF. The CDR3, as DNA: TGCAGTGCTAGGGATCCGAGGACGGGACTTAGCACAGATACGCAGTATTTT.

There are a few counts of this clonotype. V usage is TRBV1 and J usage is TRBJ2-5; no DNA check was done on the table's D call, TRBD2. TRBV1 is assigned pseudogene status. The CDR3 runs to 15 residues. The CDR3 loop is CTSRRRAGGRKTQYF. In DNA, the CDR3 is TGCACCAGCCGGCGGAGAGCGGGAGGGCGAAAGACCCAGTACTTC.

The V and J genes are TRBV12-3 or TRBV12-4 and TRBJ2-7, with a weak D call TRBD2 (6 bases). This CDR3 contains 13 residues. V lost 5 bases and J lost 3, with 11 bases in between. CDR3 amino acids: CASSPSENYEQYF. The DNA for the CDR3 is TGTGCCAGCAGTCCTAGCGAAAACTACGAGCAGTACTTC.

The V and J genes are TRBV28 and TRBJ2-4; D may be TRBD1 (5 bases). The DNA end is a closer match to TRBJ2-5, so the J assignment may be wrong. This CDR3 has 15 amino acids. Germline CDR1 is MDHEN and CDR2 is SYDVKM. The CDR3 DNA follows: TGTGCCAGCAGCTTACCTCAGGGAAGTCAAGAGACCCAGTACTTC. Its translation is CASSLPQGSQETQYF.

The chain uses TRBV27 and TRBJ2-5; 12 nucleotides line up with TRBD2. With V trimmed by 6 bases and J by 4 bases, 12 bases remained unmatched. The CDR3 spans 17 residues. CDR1 is MNHEY, CDR2 SMNVEV, per germline (reference sequence). The CDR3, as DNA: TGTGCCAGCAGCAGACTAGCGGGAGTGGGGGCCCCAGAGACCCAGTACTTC. It translates to CASSRLAGVGAPETQYF.

This sequence joins TRBV12-3 or TRBV12-4 and TRBJ2-1; D gene unclear. This CDR3 is 11 amino acids long. Trimming took 3 bases from V and 8 from J, leaving 5 bases between them. The CDR3 spells CASSFSHEQFF. The DNA of the CDR3 is TGTGCCAGCAGTTTCTCCCATGAGCAGTTCTTC.